The clone carrying this TCR beta chain was found a few times. TCRdb analysed the RT-PCR reads with MiXCR anew, one entry per CDR3 protein. The sample includes about 700,000 distinct CDR3 sequences, 12% to 15% seen only once; the top ten take roughly 3.9%. This CDR3 contains 14 residues. Per germline, CDR1 LGHDT and CDR2 YNNKEL (reference sequence). With V trimmed by 3 bases and J by 15 bases, 10 bases remained unmatched. The chain recombines TRBV3-1 with TRBJ2-1; 11 bases align to TRBD1. This sequence originates from a female donor in good health, serving as a healthy control. Material: memory CD4+ T cells from blood. In DNA form, the CDR3 reads TGTGCCAGCAGCCAGCGCGGGACAGGGGGTAAAGGGTTCTTC. The encoded protein is CASSQRGTGGKGFF.